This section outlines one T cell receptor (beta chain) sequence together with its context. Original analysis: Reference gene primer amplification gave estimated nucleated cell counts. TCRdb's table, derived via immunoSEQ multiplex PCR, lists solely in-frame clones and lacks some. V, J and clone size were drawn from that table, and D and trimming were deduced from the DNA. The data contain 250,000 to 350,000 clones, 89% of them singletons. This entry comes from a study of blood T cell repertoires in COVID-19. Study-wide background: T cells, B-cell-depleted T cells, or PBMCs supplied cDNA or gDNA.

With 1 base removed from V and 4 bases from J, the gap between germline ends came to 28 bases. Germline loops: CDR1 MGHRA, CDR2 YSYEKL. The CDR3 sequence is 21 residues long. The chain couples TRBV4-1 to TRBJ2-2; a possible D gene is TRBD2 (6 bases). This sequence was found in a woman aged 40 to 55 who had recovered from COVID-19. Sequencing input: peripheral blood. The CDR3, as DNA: TGCGCCAGCAGCCAAGTTTGGCAGGGACTTGCGGCGCGAACTATCACCGGGGAGCTGTTTTTT. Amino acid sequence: CASSQVWQGLAARTITGELFF.